This T cell receptor (beta chain) was identified during a study of shared clonotypes between healthy human individuals. The wider study: Each donor had three CD4 naive, three CD4 memory, two CD8 naive and one CD8 memory plate.

As regards this clone: The antigen is unknown.

The donors, healthy adults who were HIV-negative, had experienced no recent acute infections or vaccinations. Profiling relied on immunoSEQ multiplex PCR, and the TCRdb table lists in-frame clones only, not all of them. The sample holds about 340,000 clones, 73% seen once. V shed 2 bases and J shed 6 bases, with 11 bases lying between them. CDR1 MNHEY and CDR2 SVGAGI come from the germline V gene. The CDR3 totals 14 residues. Broader study findings: When compared with the clonotypes that were shared by all four sorted-subset donors, the non-shared clonotypes turned out to have lower generation probabilities.

The receptor comes from a man aged 25-45 years in good health. The sequenced sample consisted of memory CD4+ T cells sorted from blood. Sample subset: CD45RA-negative fraction. The rearrangement joins TRBV6-5 to TRBJ2-1; no definite D call. The CDR3 reads CASSYSPPGNEQFF. The CDR3 DNA follows: TGTGCCAGCAGTTACAGTCCCCCGGGCAATGAGCAGTTCTTC.